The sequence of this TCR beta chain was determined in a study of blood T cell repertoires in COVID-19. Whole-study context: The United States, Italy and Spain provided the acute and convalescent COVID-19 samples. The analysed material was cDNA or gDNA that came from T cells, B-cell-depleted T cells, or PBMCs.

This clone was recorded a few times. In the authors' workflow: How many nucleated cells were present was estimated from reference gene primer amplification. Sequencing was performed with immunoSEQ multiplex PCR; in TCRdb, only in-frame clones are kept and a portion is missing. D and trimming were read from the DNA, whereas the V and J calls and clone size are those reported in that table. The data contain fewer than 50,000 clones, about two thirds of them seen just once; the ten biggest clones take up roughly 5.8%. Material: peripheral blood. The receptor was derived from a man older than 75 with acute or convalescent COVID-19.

CDR3 in DNA: TGTGCCAGCAAAACCCAGGGGGCGGTGCATACGCAGTATTTT. Translating it yields CASKTQGAVHTQYF. The V and J genes are TRBV7-9 and TRBJ2-3, with 8 bases matching TRBD1. The CDR3 runs 14 residues. J lost 7 bases, V lost 7 bases, and 10 bases had no gene match. From germline, CDR1 is SEHNR and CDR2 FQNEAQ (reference sequence).